The clone carrying this T cell receptor beta chain was observed at least ten times. Germline V lookup: CDR1 SQVTM, CDR2 ANQGSEA. Trimming left V 6 bases short and J 5 bases short, with 17 bases between. The CDR3 sequence is 13 residues long. TCRdb fed the RT-PCR reads into MiXCR, producing one record per CDR3 protein. Among hundreds of thousands of distinct CDR3 sequences, 14% were seen once, and the ten largest hold roughly 3.9%. The TCR was taken from a female donor in good health, serving as a healthy control. This chain connects TRBV29-1 to TRBJ2-7; D is perhaps TRBD2 (6 bases). Sequencing was performed on memory CD4+ T cells from blood. The CDR3 loop reads CSVGLSLPNEQYF. The DNA of the CDR3 is TGCAGCGTGGGACTCTCACTTCCCAACGAGCAGTACTTC.